The 25 T cell receptor beta chains below come from one sample, sequenced in a study of blood T cell repertoires in COVID-19. Sequenced by immunoSEQ multiplex PCR; TCRdb stores in-frame clones only, minus some. The table has 350,000 to 500,000 clones, 70% to 90% seen once. The sequenced material came from PBMCs or T cells enriched from blood (not recorded which). The receptors shown here come from a woman younger than 30 who had been exposed to COVID-19.

The chain carries TRBV7-9 and TRBJ2-1; TRBD2 might be the D (5 bases). This CDR3 has 12 residues. V was shortened by 6 bases and J by 5 bases, with 8 bases between the two germline ends. Germline CDR1 is SEHNR and CDR2 is FQNEAQ (reference sequence). CDR3 region: CASSTRDNEQFF. Written as DNA, the CDR3 is TGTGCCAGCAGTACTAGGGACAATGAGCAGTTCTTC.

The V call is TRBV9, the J call TRBJ2-1; TRBD1 matches at 11 bases. Germline loops: CDR1 SGDLS, CDR2 YYNGEE. V trimming: 1 base; J trimming: 8 bases; junction bases outside the gene matches: 2. The CDR3 sequence is 14 residues long. CDR3 protein: CASSVRTGGYEQFF. The CDR3 DNA sequence: TGTGCCAGCAGCGTAAGGACAGGGGGCTATGAGCAGTTCTTC.

This clone was observed once. The genes are TRBV5-1 and TRBJ2-5; weak D call: TRBD1 (6 bases). The germline gives CDR1 SGHRS, CDR2 YFSETQ. The length of the CDR3 is 14 residues. V shed 3 bases and J shed 2 bases, with 11 bases lying between them. CDR3 nucleotides: TGCGCCAGCAGCTGGGGACACTCTCAAGAGACCCAGTACTTC. Its protein is CASSWGHSQETQYF.

This rearrangement joins TRBV3-1 (or the pseudogene TRBV3-2) to TRBJ1-6; 9 nucleotides agree with TRBD1. Per the germline V gene, CDR1 is LGHDT and CDR2 is YNNKEL (reference sequence). The J segment lost 5 bases and the V segment lost 10 bases, leaving 6 bases of the junction unmatched. This CDR3 contains 14 residues. CDR3 coding DNA: TGTGCCACCTCGGACAGGGGAAATAATTCACCCCTCCACTTT. Translating gives CATSDRGNNSPLHF.

This sequence joins TRBV5-4 and TRBJ1-1; 7 bases map to TRBD1. CDR3 length: 14 amino acids. CDR1 SGHNT and CDR2 YYREEE come from the germline V gene (reference sequence). V shed 4 bases, J shed 5 bases, and the junction held 8 bases outside the gene matches. The CDR3, as DNA: TGTGCCAGCAGCAAGGACAGGCCCTCGACTGAAGCTTTCTTT. Its protein product is CASSKDRPSTEAFF.

V is TRBV12-1 and J is TRBJ1-5. TRBV12-1 is noted as a pseudogene. The CDR3 is 12 amino acids. The CDR3 here is CASSFVSRPQHF. The CDR3 DNA reads as TGTGCCAGCAGCTTTGTGTCCCGGCCCCAGCATTTT.

This clone was found a few times. The chain has TRBV18 and TRBJ2-7; TRBD1 is a possible D gene (6 bases). CDR3 size: 16 residues. CDR1 is KGHSH, CDR2 LQKENI, per germline. V was clipped by 1 base and J by 2 bases, with 15 bases between them. CDR3 loop: CASSPRSQGLPYEQYF. The CDR3 DNA follows: TGTGCCAGCTCACCACGCTCACAGGGTCTCCCCTACGAGCAGTACTTC. The variable domain in full, with the rest retrieved from reference TRBV18 and TRBJ2-7, is NAGVMQNPRHLVRRRGQEARLRCSPMKGHSHVYWYRQLPEEGLKFMVYLQKENIIDESGMPKERFSAEFPKEGPSILRIQQVVRGDSAAYFCASSPRSQGLPYEQYFGPGTRLTVT.

The chain couples TRBV3-1 (or the pseudogene TRBV3-2) to TRBJ1-4; the D gene is possibly TRBD1 (5 bases). Trimming removed 3 bases from V and 8 bases from J, with 16 bases in between. This CDR3 comprises 15 residues. Germline CDR1 reads LGHDT; CDR2 reads YNNKEL (reference sequence). CDR3 sequence (DNA): TGTGCCAGCAGCCATGAGGGGAAGGGGAGGGAAAAACTGTTTTTT. Translation gives CASSHEGKGREKLFF.

This clone is a singleton in its sample. The CDR3, as DNA: TGTGCCACCAGCAGGTGGGGGACAGGGGGTCTCGAGCAGTACTTC. It specifies CATSRWGTGGLEQYF. The chain couples TRBV15 to TRBJ2-7, with TRBD1 matching over 11 bases. Germline CDR1 is LNHNV and CDR2 is YYDKDF (reference sequence). The CDR3 extends over 15 amino acids. After removal of 3 bases from V and 6 bases from J, the junction contained 7 bases not matched to a gene.

This clone is a singleton in its sample. The chain employs TRBV28 and TRBJ2-1, with TRBD2 as a possible D gene (7 bases). The germline V gene has CDR1 MDHEN and CDR2 SYDVKM. CDR3 length: 16 residues. V gave up 5 bases and J gave up 9 bases, with 23 bases separating them. The CDR3 bases are TGTGCCAGCAGTACACAGGGTGGAGAAGGGAGGGGTGAGCAGTTCTTC. Translation gives CASSTQGGEGRGEQFF.

This chain joins TRBV4-3 and TRBJ2-7; TRBD2 matches 12 bases. J was trimmed by 2 bases and V by 3 bases; bases with no gene match: 5. The germline CDR1 and CDR2 sequences are LGHNA and YSLEER. The CDR3 extends over 16 amino acids. The CDR3 reads CASSHRTSGATYEQYF. The CDR3 DNA reads TGCGCCAGCAGCCACAGGACTAGCGGGGCTACCTACGAGCAGTACTTC.

The chain has TRBV28 and TRBJ2-1; possibly TRBD1 for D (6 bases). The V end was cut by 1 base, the J end by 4 bases, with 14 bases between. Per germline, CDR1 MDHEN and CDR2 SYDVKM. This CDR3 is built from 16 residues. CDR3 DNA: TGTGCCAGCAGTTTATACTCAACAGGGTTTTACAATGAGCAGTTCTTC. It is translated as CASSLYSTGFYNEQFF.

The chain uses TRBV19 and TRBJ2-7, with D uncertain. Germline CDR1 LNHDA, CDR2 SQIVND (reference sequence). CDR3 size: 16 residues. V lost 3 bases and J lost 0, with 15 bases in between. The CDR3 bases are TGTGCCAGTAGTATTGCCGGAGTCGGAAGCTCCTACGAGCAGTACTTC. Protein product: CASSIAGVGSSYEQYF.

The J gene is TRBJ2-1, the V gene TRBV4-3; 10 positions match TRBD1. With 2 bases clipped from V and 9 bases from J, the junction kept 10 bases outside the gene matches. The CDR3 loop spans 16 amino acids. The germline V gene has CDR1 LGHNA and CDR2 YSLEER. The CDR3 loop reads CASSQSRDRGFGEQFF. CDR3 in DNA: TGCGCCAGCAGCCAATCCCGGGACAGGGGTTTTGGTGAGCAGTTCTTC.

This rearrangement joins TRBV7-2 to TRBJ1-1; D not certain. This CDR3 has 14 residues. V was clipped by 3 bases and J by 1 base, with 9 bases between them. Germline V gene sequence: CDR1 SGHTA, CDR2 FQGNSA. The CDR3 region has the DNA TGTGCCAGCAGCTTCAGGAGGAGGAACACTGAAGCTTTCTTT. This codes for CASSFRRRNTEAFF.

The rearrangement joins TRBV10-3 to TRBJ2-2, with D perhaps matching TRBD1 (6 bases). Germline CDR1 is ENHRY and CDR2 is SYGVKD. The V end was cut by 4 bases, the J end by 4 bases, with 13 bases between. The CDR3 sequence is 15 residues long. The CDR3, as DNA: TGTGCCATCAGTGGCGGACAGAGATTCACCGGGGAGCTGTTTTTT. This codes for CAISGGQRFTGELFF.

The V gene is TRBV6-1, the J gene TRBJ1-2; no clear D. The germline V gene has CDR1 MNHNS and CDR2 SASEGT. V was cut by 1 base and J by 4 bases, with 10 bases left in between. The CDR3 is 14 residues long. The DNA for the CDR3 is TGTGCCAGCAGTGAAGTGTCAGTCGTCTATGGCTACACCTTC. Translating it yields CASSEVSVVYGYTF.

V and J are TRBV18 and TRBJ2-7; 9 nucleotides align to TRBD2. Germline V CDR1 and CDR2: KGHSH, LQKENI. The CDR3 covers 15 residues. The trim removed 3 bases at V and 3 bases at J, leaving 6 bases unmatched. DNA for the CDR3: TGTGCCAGCTCACCGTCCCTAGCGGGAATCTACGAGCAGTACTTC. This encodes CASSPSLAGIYEQYF.

This clone was counted only a few times. This sequence joins TRBV5-4 and TRBJ1-2; the D gene is possibly TRBD1 (6 bases). The CDR3 contains 13 residues. Deletions cut 0 bases from V and 7 bases from J, with 10 bases between. Germline-derived CDR1 and CDR2 are SGHNT and YYREEE (reference sequence). The CDR3 region is CASSLDRVTGYTF. As DNA, the CDR3 is TGTGCCAGCAGCTTGGACAGGGTAACTGGCTACACCTTC.

CDR3 residues: CAWSVQGEGYTF. As DNA, the CDR3 is TGTGCCTGGAGTGTACAGGGGGAAGGCTACACCTTC. The genes are TRBV30 and TRBJ1-2; 8 bases are shared with TRBD1. The CDR3 sequence is 12 residues long. The V segment lost 0 bases and the J segment 8 bases; nucleotides outside the gene matches: 2. CDR1 is GTSNPN, CDR2 SVGIG, per germline (reference sequence).

The V gene is TRBV9, the J gene TRBJ2-5, with D unresolved. V was trimmed by 4 bases and J by 2 bases, leaving 12 bases between them. The CDR3 length is 14 residues. Looked up from germline, CDR1 is SGDLS and CDR2 is YYNGEE. The CDR3 is CASSLRGQQETQYF. The CDR3 region has the DNA TGTGCCAGCAGCCTGCGTGGGCAGCAAGAGACCCAGTACTTC.

This sequence joins TRBV7-2 and TRBJ2-7, with 7 bases that match TRBD2. The V gene end was trimmed by 4 bases and the J gene end by 3 bases; junction bases not matched to a gene: 9. The germline CDR1 and CDR2 sequences are SGHTA and FQGNSA. The CDR3 is 15 amino acids. CDR3 bases: TGTGCCAGCAGCTCTCGAGCGGGAACAGGCTACGAGCAGTACTTC. Translated: CASSSRAGTGYEQYF.

V and J are TRBV5-5 and TRBJ1-1; 9 bases agree with TRBD1. Germline CDR1 reads SGHKS; CDR2 reads YYEKEE (reference sequence). V lost 4 bases and J lost 12; bases outside the gene matches: 7. This CDR3 is built from 12 residues. The CDR3 region has the DNA TGTGCCAGCAGCGTGGGACAGGGAATGACTTTCTTT. It encodes CASSVGQGMTFF.

The rearrangement uses TRBV5-4 and TRBJ1-1; 8 bases agree with TRBD1. Germline V gene lookup returns CDR1 SGHNT and CDR2 YYREEE (reference sequence). The junction had 13 bases not matched to a gene; V was cut back by 6 bases and J by 6 bases. The CDR3 is 15 amino acids. The CDR3 sequence is CASTLGARGQSEAFF. CDR3 sequence (DNA): TGTGCCAGCACCCTTGGGGCCAGGGGGCAGTCTGAAGCTTTCTTT.

This clone has a handful of counts. This chain connects TRBV19 to TRBJ2-7, with D possibly TRBD1 on 5 matching bases. From germline, CDR1 is LNHDA and CDR2 SQIVND (reference sequence). The CDR3 has 11 residues. The V end was cut by 3 bases, the J end by 5 bases, with 5 bases between. CDR3 in amino acids: CASSMTDEQYF. The CDR3 coding sequence is TGTGCCAGTAGTATGACAGACGAGCAGTACTTC.